The T cell receptor (beta chain) described here comes from a study of blood T cell repertoires in COVID-19. Whole-study context: The origin of the acute and convalescent COVID-19 samples was the United States, Italy and Spain. PBMCs, B-cell-depleted T cells, or T cells provided the cDNA or gDNA that made up the material.

The CDR3 totals 13 residues. Germline V CDR1 and CDR2: MNHEY, SVGEGT. Trimming removed 6 bases from V and 7 bases from J; junction bases left unmatched: 2. How the authors handled the data: The assay estimated nucleated cells by amplifying reference gene primers. TCRdb keeps only in-frame clones here, not all; method: immunoSEQ multiplex PCR. The V and J calls and clone size are taken from that table; D and trimming were inferred from the DNA. This sample has about 61,000 clones; over 80% occur once, and the top ten carry roughly 5.5%. Input material: peripheral blood. The chain couples TRBV6-2 or TRBV6-3 to TRBJ2-1; 11 nucleotides line up with TRBD2. The sequence came from a man between 65 and 79 years old with acute or convalescent COVID-19. CDR3 nucleotide sequence: TGTGCCAGCAGCAGACTAGCGGGGAATGAGCAGTTCTTC. Its protein is CASSRLAGNEQFF.